This T cell receptor beta chain is drawn from a study of siplizumab effects on memory and regulatory T cells. As regards this clone: Its specificity is not known.

Assay: immunoSEQ multiplex PCR; the TCRdb copy retains only in-frame clones and omits some. This sample yields some 100,000 clones, of which about 91% are seen a single time; 0.14% to 0.15% belongs to the top ten. Trimming at V came to 8 bases and at J to 6 bases, leaving 17 bases not matched to a gene. Germline-derived CDR1 and CDR2 are MDHEN and SYDVKM. CDR3 size: 18 residues. Whole-study results and caveats: Suppressive function of proliferating Tregs from siplizumab cultures was not confirmed.

Sequenced sample: CD4+ T cells sorted from blood. The chain recombines TRBV28 with TRBJ2-3, with 13 positions matching TRBD2. The receptor was derived from a human donor in good health. The CDR3: CASPPAQGGTSGEDTQYF. The DNA for the CDR3 is TGTGCCAGCCCCCCGGCCCAGGGGGGGACTAGCGGGGAGGATACGCAGTATTTT. The entire variable domain, with the rest obtained from reference TRBV28 and TRBJ2-3, is as follows: DVKVTQSSRYLVKRTGEKVFLECVQDMDHENMFWYRQDPGLGLRLIYFSYDVKMKEKGDIPEGYSVSREKKERFSLILESASTNQTSMYLCASPPAQGGTSGEDTQYFGPGTRLTVL.